The rows below give T cell receptor beta chains drawn from one sample of a study of blood T cell repertoires in COVID-19. Some clones are missing from TCRdb's copy, which holds only in-frame ones; the method was immunoSEQ multiplex PCR. This table holds some 150,000 clones, around nine tenths found once. Sequences were obtained from peripheral blood. The source of these receptors is a man aged 65 to 79 with acute or convalescent COVID-19. Both conserved end residues are part of each CDR3. The D gene is left open where the match is weak. Size is stated for part of the rows, as once, few or many counts, or as a class when the clone is expanded.

J gene | D gene | clone size | V gene | CDR3 DNA | CDR3 protein
TRBJ1-2 | TRBD1 | NA | TRBV19 | TGTGCCAGTAGCCGACAGGGGGCTGGCTACACCTTC | CASSRQGAGYTF
TRBJ2-2 | NA | NA | TRBV10-3 | TGTGCCATCAGTGACCCCTCTGGGACAACCACCGGGGAGCTGTTTTTT | CAISDPSGTTTGELFF
TRBJ1-3 | NA | once | TRBV7-8 | TGTGCCAGTAGCTTAGCGCAAGGGGGTTCTGGAAACACCATATATTTT | CASSLAQGGSGNTIYF
TRBJ1-1 | NA | NA | TRBV14 | TGTGCCAGCAGCCAAGATCGAGGAGCGACAGCTTTCTTT | CASSQDRGATAFF
TRBJ1-2 | NA | NA | TRBV5-1 | TGCGCCAGCAGCCTGGAGCAGGGTTCTGGCTACACCTTC | CASSLEQGSGYTF
TRBJ1-1 | NA | NA | TRBV28 | TGTGCCAGCAGTTTAATTCGGATACAGCTGATTACTGAAGCTTTCTTT | CASSLIRIQLITEAFF
TRBJ2-5 | TRBD1 | NA | TRBV4-2 | TGTGCCAGCAGCCAAGTCGCAGGGGGAGAGACCCAGTACTTC | CASSQVAGGETQYF
TRBJ2-2 | TRBD2 | NA | TRBV30 | TGTGCCAGGGGGGGACTAGCGAACACCGGGGAGCTGTTTTTT | CARGGLANTGELFF
TRBJ2-7 | TRBD1 | NA | TRBV27 | TGTGCCAGCAGTTCTCGAGGGACAGGGACCTACGAGCAGTACTTC | CASSSRGTGTYEQYF
TRBJ2-2 | NA | NA | TRBV11-3 | TGTGCCAGCAGCCCCCCATGGAGTCCCGGGGAGCTGTTTTTT | CASSPPWSPGELFF
TRBJ2-1 | NA | NA | TRBV7-7 | TGTGCCAGCAGCTCACTAGGAAGCTCCTACAATGAGCAGTTCTTC | CASSSLGSSYNEQFF
TRBJ2-3 | TRBD2 | NA | TRBV29-1 | TGCAGCGTCAGCGGGACTAGGGAGGGGCGAGCGGAAGATACGCAGTATTTT | CSVSGTREGRAEDTQYF
TRBJ2-1 | TRBD2 | once | TRBV10-3 | TGTGCCATCAGTGGAGTCGGGGGGGATGAGCAGTTCTTC | CAISGVGGDEQFF
TRBJ1-5 | NA | NA | TRBV3-1/TRBV3-2 | TGTGCCAGCAGCCTTCCGCCCAGCGGGGGAAATCAGCCCCAGCATTTT | CASSLPPSGGNQPQHF
TRBJ1-1 | NA | once | TRBV25-1 | TGTGCCAGCAGCCCCCCTACGGGAGACACTGAAGCTTTCTTT | CASSPPTGDTEAFF
TRBJ2-5 | TRBD1 | few | TRBV5-1 | TGCGCCAGCAGCCGGACAGGGTCGGCGGAGGAGACCCAGTACTTC | CASSRTGSAEETQYF
TRBJ1-2 | NA | few | TRBV6-5 | TGTGCCAGCAGTTACTCGAGGTCTAGCGGGCCCACCTTC | CASSYSRSSGPTF
TRBJ2-2 | TRBD2 | NA | TRBV5-1 | TGCGCCAGCAGGACTAGCGGGATATCAGGGGAGCTGTTTTTT | CASRTSGISGELFF
TRBJ1-2 | NA | NA | TRBV12-3/TRBV12-4 | TGTGCCAGCAGTTTGGGAGGGAGGGGCTACACCTTC | CASSLGGRGYTF
TRBJ1-2 | NA | NA | TRBV15 | TGTGCCACCAGCAGAGGGACAGATGATGGCTACACCTTC | CATSRGTDDGYTF
TRBJ1-1 | TRBD1 | NA | TRBV4-1 | TGCGCCAGCAGCTTAAGGACAGGCCGAGACACTGAAGCTTTCTTT | CASSLRTGRDTEAFF
TRBJ2-7 | TRBD2 | NA | TRBV7-9 | TGTGCCAGCAGCTATCGGACTAGCGGGTACTCCTACGAGCAGTACTTC | CASSYRTSGYSYEQYF
TRBJ2-5 | TRBD2 | NA | TRBV19 | TGTGCCAGTAGTATAGAAGTCCTAGCGGGAAGGGAAGAGACCCAGTACTTC | CASSIEVLAGREETQYF
TRBJ1-6 | TRBD1 | NA | TRBV9 | TGTGCCAGCAGCCCGGGACAGGGGAATTCACCCCTCCACTTT | CASSPGQGNSPLHF
TRBJ2-7 | TRBD1 | NA | TRBV24-1 | TGTGCCACCAGTGATGTTGGACAGGGGGCTTTCCACGAGCAGTACTTC | CATSDVGQGAFHEQYF
TRBJ2-5 | TRBD1 | NA | TRBV11-2 | TGTGCCAGCAGCTTAGAGGGACAGGGGGCGGAGACCCAGTACTTC | CASSLEGQGAETQYF
TRBJ1-2 | NA | NA | TRBV7-2 | TGTGCCAGCAGCTTATTCAGGCACTATGGCTACACCTTC | CASSLFRHYGYTF
TRBJ2-2 | NA | NA | TRBV3-1/TRBV3-2 | TGTGCCAGCAGTCTAAACAGGGAAATGTTTTTT | CASSLNREMFF
TRBJ1-2 | NA | NA | TRBV13 | TGTGCCAGCAGCAGGCGCCAGGGGGGCTACACCTTC | CASSRRQGGYTF
TRBJ1-1 | NA | NA | TRBV2 | TGTGCCAGCAGTGCCATGAGCGTGAACACTGAAGCTTTCTTT | CASSAMSVNTEAFF
TRBJ1-2 | TRBD1 | NA | TRBV6-1 | TGTGCCACCCCCCGCGGGGACAGCTATGGCTACACCTTC | CATPRGDSYGYTF
TRBJ2-7 | NA | once | TRBV5-6 | TGTGCCAGCAGCTCACAGGGAGGGTGGAAGCAGTACTTC | CASSSQGGWKQYF
TRBJ1-1 | NA | NA | TRBV28 | TGTGCCAGTAGTTTTCGCGCTGAAGCTTTCTTT | CASSFRAEAFF
TRBJ2-3 | TRBD2 | NA | TRBV5-1 | TGCGCCAGCGTACGAAGGGCGGGGGGGCGTGATACGCAGTATTTT | CASVRRAGGRDTQYF
TRBJ2-3 | NA | NA | TRBV5-1 | TGCGCCAGCAGCCCTGGGGGGCTAGCGGGCACAGATACGCAGTATTTT | CASSPGGLAGTDTQYF
TRBJ1-6 | NA | NA | TRBV7-6 | TGTGCCAGCAGCTTATCAGACAGAAATAATTCACCCCTCCACTTT | CASSLSDRNNSPLHF